This T cell receptor beta chain was observed in a study of T-cell reconstitution after alpha-beta-depleted transplantation in children. General observations from the study: Alpha-beta T cells about two months after transplant reportedly derived from several hundred expanded graft clones. The high TCRbeta diversity at day 60 in some patients came from surviving recipient T cells and thymic progenitors. After one year, T-cell counts and TCRbeta diversity mostly came from new T cells.

Preparation of the TCRbeta library was carried out with unique molecular identifiers. TCRdb passed the PCR reads through MiXCR, listing each CDR3 protein once. The sample yields 330,000 or so distinct CDR3 sequences, almost 8% seen once. In this sample, this clonotype turned up a few times. Its antigen remains unidentified. Compared with germline, one end of the junction differs, possibly owing to a read error. The CDR3 extends over 19 amino acids. The receptor was derived from a female patient between 2 and 15 years old who had a stem cell transplant for Fanconi anemia, so the T cells may come from the graft donor. The chain combines TRBV12-3 or TRBV12-4 with TRBJ2-3; 11 bases line up with TRBD2. The sample in question was peripheral blood, obtained 360 days after TCRalphabeta/CD19-depleted stem cell transplant. The CDR3 nucleotides are TGTACCAGCAGTTTGGGCAGCCTCATAGCGGGGGGGCATACAGATACGCAGTATTTT. Translated, it gives CTSSLGSLIAGGHTDTQYF.